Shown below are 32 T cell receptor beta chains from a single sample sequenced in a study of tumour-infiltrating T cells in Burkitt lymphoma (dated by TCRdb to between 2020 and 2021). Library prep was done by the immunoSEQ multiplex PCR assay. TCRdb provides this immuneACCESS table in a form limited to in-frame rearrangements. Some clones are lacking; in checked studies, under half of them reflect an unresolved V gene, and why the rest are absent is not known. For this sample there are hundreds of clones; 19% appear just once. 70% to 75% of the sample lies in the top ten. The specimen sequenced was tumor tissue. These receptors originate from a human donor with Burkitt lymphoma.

The CDR3 nucleotides are TGTGCCAGCAGCACTTTACAGGGTGCCCCCGGGGAGCTGTTTTTT. Amino acids: CASSTLQGAPGELFF. This sequence joins TRBV7-2 and TRBJ2-2, with TRBD1 as a possible D gene (6 bases). This CDR3 spans 15 amino acids. Germline CDR1 SGHTA, CDR2 FQGNSA. Trimming removed 5 bases at V and 6 bases at J, with 16 bases between.

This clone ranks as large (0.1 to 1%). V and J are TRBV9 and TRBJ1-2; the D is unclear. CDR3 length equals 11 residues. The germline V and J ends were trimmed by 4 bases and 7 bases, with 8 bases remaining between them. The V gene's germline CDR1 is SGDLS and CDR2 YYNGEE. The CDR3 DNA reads TGTGCCAGCAGCCTCTCTGGTGGCTACACCTTC. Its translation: CASSLSGGYTF. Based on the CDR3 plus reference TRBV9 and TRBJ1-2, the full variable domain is DSGVTQTPKHLITATGQRVTLRCSPRSGDLSVYWYQQSLDQGLQFLIQYYNGEERAKGNILERFSAQQFPDLHSELNLSSLELGDSALYFCASSLSGGYTFGSGTRLTVV.

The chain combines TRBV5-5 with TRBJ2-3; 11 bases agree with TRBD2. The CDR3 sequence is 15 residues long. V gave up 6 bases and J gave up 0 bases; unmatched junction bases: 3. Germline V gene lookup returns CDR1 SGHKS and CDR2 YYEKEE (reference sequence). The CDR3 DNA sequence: TGTGCCAGCAAGACTAGCGGGACGAGCACAGATACGCAGTATTTT. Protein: CASKTSGTSTDTQYF.

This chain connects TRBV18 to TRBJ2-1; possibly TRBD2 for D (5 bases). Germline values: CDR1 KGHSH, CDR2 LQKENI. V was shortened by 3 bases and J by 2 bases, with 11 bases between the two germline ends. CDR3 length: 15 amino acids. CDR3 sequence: CASSPAEGPYNEQFF. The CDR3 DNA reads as TGTGCCAGCTCACCGGCAGAGGGTCCCTACAATGAGCAGTTCTTC.

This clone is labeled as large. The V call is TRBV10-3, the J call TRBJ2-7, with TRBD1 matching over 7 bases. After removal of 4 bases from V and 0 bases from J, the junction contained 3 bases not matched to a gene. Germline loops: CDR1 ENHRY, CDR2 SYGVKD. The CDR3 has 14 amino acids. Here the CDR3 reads CAISAGTASYEQYF. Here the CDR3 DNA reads TGTGCCATCAGTGCAGGGACAGCCTCCTACGAGCAGTACTTC.

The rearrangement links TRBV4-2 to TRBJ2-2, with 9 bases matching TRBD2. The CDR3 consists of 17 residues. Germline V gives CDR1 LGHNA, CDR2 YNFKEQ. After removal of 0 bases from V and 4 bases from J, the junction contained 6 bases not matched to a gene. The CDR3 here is CASSQDVAGGATGELFF. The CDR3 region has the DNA TGTGCCAGCAGCCAAGATGTGGCGGGAGGGGCCACCGGGGAGCTGTTTTTT.

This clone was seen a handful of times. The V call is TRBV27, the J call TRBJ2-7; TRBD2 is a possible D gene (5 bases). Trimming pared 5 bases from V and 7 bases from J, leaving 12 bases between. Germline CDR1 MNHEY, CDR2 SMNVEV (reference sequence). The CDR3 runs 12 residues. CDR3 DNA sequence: TGTGCCAGCAGTCTCCTTTCGGGGGAGCAGTACTTC. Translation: CASSLLSGEQYF.

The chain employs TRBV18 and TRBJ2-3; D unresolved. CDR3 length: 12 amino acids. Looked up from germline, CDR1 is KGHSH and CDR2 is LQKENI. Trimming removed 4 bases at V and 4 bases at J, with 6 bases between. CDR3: CASSQTPDTQYF. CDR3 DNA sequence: TGTGCCAGCTCACAAACCCCAGATACGCAGTATTTT. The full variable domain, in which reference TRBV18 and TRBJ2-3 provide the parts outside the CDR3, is NAGVMQNPRHLVRRRGQEARLRCSPMKGHSHVYWYRQLPEEGLKFMVYLQKENIIDESGMPKERFSAEFPKEGPSILRIQQVVRGDSAAYFCASSQTPDTQYFGPGTRLTVL.

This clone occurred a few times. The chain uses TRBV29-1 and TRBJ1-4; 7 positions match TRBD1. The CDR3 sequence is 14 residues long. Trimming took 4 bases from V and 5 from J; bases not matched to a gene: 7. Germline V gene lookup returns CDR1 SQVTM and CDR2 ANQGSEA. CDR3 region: CSVAQGGGNEKLFF. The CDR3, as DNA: TGCAGCGTTGCCCAGGGGGGGGGAAATGAAAAACTGTTTTTT.

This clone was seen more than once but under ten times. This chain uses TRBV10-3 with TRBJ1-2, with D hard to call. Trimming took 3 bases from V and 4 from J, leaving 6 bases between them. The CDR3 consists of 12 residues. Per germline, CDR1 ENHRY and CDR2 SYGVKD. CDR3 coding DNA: TGTGCCATCAGTGAAGAGGGCTATGGCTACACCTTC. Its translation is CAISEEGYGYTF.

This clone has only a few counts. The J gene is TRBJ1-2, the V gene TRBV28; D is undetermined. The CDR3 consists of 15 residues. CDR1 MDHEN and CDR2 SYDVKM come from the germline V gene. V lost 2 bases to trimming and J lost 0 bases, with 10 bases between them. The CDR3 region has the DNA TGTGCCAGCAGTTTACTTCAGCCTGCTAACTATGGCTACACCTTC. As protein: CASSLLQPANYGYTF.

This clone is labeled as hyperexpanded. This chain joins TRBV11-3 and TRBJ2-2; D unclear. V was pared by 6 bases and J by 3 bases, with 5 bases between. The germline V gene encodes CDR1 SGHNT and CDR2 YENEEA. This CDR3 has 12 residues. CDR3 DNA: TGTGCCAGCAGGGGGTACACCGGGGAGCTGTTTTTT. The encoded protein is CASRGYTGELFF.

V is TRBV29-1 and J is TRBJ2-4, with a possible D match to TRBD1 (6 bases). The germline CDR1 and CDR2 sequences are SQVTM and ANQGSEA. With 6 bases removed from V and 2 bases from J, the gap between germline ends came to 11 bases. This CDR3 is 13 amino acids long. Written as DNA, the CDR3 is TGCAGCGTCTACAGGGAGTCCAAAAACATTCAGTACTTC. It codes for CSVYRESKNIQYF. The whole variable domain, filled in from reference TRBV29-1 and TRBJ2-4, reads SAVISQKPSRDICQRGTSLTIQCQVDSQVTMMFWYRQQPGQSLTLIATANQGSEATYESGFVIDKFPISRPNLTFSTLTVSNMSPEDSSIYLCSVYRESKNIQYFGAGTRLSVL.

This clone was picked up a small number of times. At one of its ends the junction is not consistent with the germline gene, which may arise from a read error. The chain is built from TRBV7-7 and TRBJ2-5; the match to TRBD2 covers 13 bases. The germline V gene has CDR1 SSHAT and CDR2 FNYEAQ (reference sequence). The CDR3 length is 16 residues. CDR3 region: CASSPGLAGVWETQYF. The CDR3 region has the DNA TGTGCTAGCAGCCCTGGACTAGCGGGAGTCTGGGAGACCCAGTACTTC.

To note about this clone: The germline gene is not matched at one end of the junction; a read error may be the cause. Written as DNA, the CDR3 is TGCGCCAGCAGCTTGCCCCATAAGGACAGCCGGCCCCGATCAGCCCCAGCATTT. It is translated as CASSLPHKDSRPRSAPAF. V and J are TRBV5-1 and TRBJ1-5, with a weak D call TRBD1 (6 bases). The CDR3 has 18 residues. Germline V gives CDR1 SGHRS, CDR2 YFSETQ.

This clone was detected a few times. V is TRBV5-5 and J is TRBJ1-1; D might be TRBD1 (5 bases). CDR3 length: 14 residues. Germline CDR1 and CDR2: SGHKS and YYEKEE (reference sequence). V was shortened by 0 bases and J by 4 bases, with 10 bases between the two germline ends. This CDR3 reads CASSLAGGGTEAFF. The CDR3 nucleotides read TGTGCCAGCAGCTTGGCCGGGGGGGGCACTGAAGCTTTCTTT.

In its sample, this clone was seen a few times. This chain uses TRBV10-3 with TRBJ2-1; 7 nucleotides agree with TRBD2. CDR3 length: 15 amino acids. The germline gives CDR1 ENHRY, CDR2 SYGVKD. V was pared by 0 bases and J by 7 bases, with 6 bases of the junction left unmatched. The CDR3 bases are TGTGCCATCAGTGAGTCGGGGGGAGGGTGGAATGAGCAGTTCTTC. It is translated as CAISESGGGWNEQFF.

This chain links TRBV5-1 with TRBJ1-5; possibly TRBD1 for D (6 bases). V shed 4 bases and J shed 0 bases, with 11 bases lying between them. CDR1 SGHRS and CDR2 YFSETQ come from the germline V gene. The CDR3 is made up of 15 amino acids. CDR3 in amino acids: CASSEGQYSNQPQHF. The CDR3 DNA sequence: TGCGCCAGCAGCGAGGGACAATATAGCAATCAGCCCCAGCATTTT.

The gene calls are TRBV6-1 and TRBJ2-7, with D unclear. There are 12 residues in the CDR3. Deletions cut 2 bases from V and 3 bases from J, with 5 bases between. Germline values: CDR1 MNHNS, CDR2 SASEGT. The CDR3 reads CASSEWSYEQYF. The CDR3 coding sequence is TGTGCCAGCAGTGAATGGAGCTACGAGCAGTACTTC.

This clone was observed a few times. The CDR3 DNA reads TGTGCCAGCAGTGGGTTGGGCACTGAAGCTTTCTTT. Its protein product is CASSGLGTEAFF. The chain recombines TRBV28 with TRBJ1-1; D is ambiguous. This CDR3 has 12 residues. CDR1 is MDHEN and CDR2 is SYDVKM in the germline V gene. The V end lost 5 bases, the J end lost 4 bases, and 8 bases lay between the germline ends.

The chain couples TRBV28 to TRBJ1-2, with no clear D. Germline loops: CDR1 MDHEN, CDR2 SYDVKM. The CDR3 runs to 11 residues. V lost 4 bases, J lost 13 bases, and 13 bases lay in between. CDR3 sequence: CASSSDLAGTF. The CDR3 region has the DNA TGTGCCAGCAGTTCGGACCTGGCGGGCACCTTC.

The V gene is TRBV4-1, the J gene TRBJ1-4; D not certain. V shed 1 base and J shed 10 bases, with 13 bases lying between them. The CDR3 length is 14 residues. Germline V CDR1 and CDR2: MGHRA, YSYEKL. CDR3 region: CASSQVGHQLKLFF. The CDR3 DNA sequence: TGCGCCAGCAGCCAAGTCGGTCATCAACTAAAACTGTTTTTT.

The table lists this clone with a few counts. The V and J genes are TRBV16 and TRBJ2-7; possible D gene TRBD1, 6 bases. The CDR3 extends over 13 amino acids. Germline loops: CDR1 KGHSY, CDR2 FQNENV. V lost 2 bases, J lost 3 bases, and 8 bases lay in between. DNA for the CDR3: TGTGCCAGCAGCCAAGACAGGCTCTACGAGCAGTACTTC. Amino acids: CASSQDRLYEQYF.

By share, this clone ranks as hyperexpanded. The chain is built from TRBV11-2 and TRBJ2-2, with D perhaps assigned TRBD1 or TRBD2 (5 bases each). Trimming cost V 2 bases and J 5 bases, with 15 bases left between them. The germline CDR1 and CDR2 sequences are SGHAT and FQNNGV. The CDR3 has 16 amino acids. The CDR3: CASSLNRLWGTGELFF. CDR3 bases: TGTGCCAGCAGCTTAAATCGACTCTGGGGGACCGGGGAGCTGTTTTTT.

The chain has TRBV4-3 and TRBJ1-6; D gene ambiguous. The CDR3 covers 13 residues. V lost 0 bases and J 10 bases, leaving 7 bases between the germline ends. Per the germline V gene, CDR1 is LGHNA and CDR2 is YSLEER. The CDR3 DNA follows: TGCGCCAGCAGCCAAGATATCGGCTCACCCCTCCACTTT. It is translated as CASSQDIGSPLHF.

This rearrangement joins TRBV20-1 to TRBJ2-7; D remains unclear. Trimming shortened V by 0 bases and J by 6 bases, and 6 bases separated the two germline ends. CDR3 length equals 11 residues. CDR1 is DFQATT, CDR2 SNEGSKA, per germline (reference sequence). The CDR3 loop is CSARDASEQYF. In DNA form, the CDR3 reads TGCAGTGCTAGAGACGCGTCCGAGCAGTACTTC.

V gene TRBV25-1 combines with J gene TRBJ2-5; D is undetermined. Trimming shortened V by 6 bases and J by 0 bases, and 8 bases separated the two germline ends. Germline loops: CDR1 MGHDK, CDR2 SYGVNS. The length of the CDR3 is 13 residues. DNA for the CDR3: TGTGCCAGCAGCTTAGGCAACCAAGAGACCCAGTACTTC. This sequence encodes CASSLGNQETQYF.

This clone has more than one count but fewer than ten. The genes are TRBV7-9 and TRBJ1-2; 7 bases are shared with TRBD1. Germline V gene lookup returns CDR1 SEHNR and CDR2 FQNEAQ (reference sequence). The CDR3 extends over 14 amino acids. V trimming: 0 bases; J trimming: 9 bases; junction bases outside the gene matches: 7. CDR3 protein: CASSLAGTVVRYTF. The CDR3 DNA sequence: TGTGCCAGCAGCTTAGCCGGGACAGTCGTGCGCTACACCTTC.

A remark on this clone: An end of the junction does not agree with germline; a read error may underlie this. This chain's CDR3 is CASNQDPRGDNQPQHF. The CDR3 nucleotides are TGTGCCAGCAACCAAGACCCTAGGGGAGACAATCAGCCCCAGCATTTT. The genes are TRBV4-2 and TRBJ1-5; tentatively, D is TRBD1 (5 bases). In germline, CDR1 is LGHNA, CDR2 YNFKEQ. The CDR3 is 16 residues long.

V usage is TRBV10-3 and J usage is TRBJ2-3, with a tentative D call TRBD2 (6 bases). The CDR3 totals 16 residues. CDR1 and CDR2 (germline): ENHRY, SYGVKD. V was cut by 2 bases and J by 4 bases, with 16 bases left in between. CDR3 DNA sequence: TGTGCCATCAGTGAGGGAGGGGACCTGAGGGCAGATACGCAGTATTTT. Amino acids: CAISEGGDLRADTQYF.

The CDR3 DNA reads as TGTGCCAGCAGCTTGGATCAAGGGGGCACAGATACGCAGTATTTT. This codes for CASSLDQGGTDTQYF. This chain links TRBV5-4 with TRBJ2-3; D perhaps matches TRBD1 (5 bases). The CDR3 loop spans 15 amino acids. Germline CDR1 SGHNT, CDR2 YYREEE (reference sequence). V lost 0 bases to trimming and J lost 1 base, with 9 bases between them.

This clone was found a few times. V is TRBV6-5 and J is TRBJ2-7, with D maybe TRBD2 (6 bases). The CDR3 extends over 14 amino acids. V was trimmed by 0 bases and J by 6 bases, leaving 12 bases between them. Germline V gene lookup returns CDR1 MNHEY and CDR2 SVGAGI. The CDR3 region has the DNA TGTGCCAGCAGTTACTCCCCGCTGGGAGGCGAGCAGTACTTC. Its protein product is CASSYSPLGGEQYF.